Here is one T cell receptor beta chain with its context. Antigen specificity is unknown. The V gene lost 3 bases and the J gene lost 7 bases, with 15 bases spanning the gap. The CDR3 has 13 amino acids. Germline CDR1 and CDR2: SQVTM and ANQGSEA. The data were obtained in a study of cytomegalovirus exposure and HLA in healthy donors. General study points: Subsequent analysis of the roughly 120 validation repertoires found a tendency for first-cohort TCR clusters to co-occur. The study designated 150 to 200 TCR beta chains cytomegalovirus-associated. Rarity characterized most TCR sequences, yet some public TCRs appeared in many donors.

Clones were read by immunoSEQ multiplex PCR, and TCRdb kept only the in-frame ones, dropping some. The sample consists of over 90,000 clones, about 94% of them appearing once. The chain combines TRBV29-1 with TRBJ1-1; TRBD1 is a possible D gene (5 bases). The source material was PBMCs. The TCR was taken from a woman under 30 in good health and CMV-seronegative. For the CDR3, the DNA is TGCAGCGTTGAGACGGAGGGTAGGGGTGAAGCTTTCTTT. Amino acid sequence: CSVETEGRGEAFF.